Below, 30 T cell receptor beta chains from the same sample are listed, as sequenced in a study of OX40 agonist ivuxolimab in advanced cancers. The data were produced by immunoSEQ multiplex PCR, yet TCRdb's version contains in-frame clones alone and is incomplete. The top ten hold approximately 7% of the sample, which has some 86,000 clones, 80% to 95% seen once. The specimen was CD4+ or CD8+ T cells sorted from blood, collected in a trial of the OX40 agonist ivuxolimab. Receptor source: an adult with an advanced solid tumor such as melanoma, head and neck, liver or kidney cancer.

The rearrangement joins TRBV27 to TRBJ2-5, with 7 bases aligning to TRBD1. After removal of 5 bases from V and 3 bases from J, the junction contained 9 bases not matched to a gene. Germline CDR1 reads MNHEY; CDR2 reads SMNVEV (reference sequence). This CDR3 spans 15 amino acids. In DNA form, the CDR3 reads TGTGCCAGCAGTACTATGACAGGGAAAAAAGAGACCCAGTACTTC. This gives the protein CASSTMTGKKETQYF.

This chain links TRBV15 with TRBJ2-2; a possible D gene is TRBD2 (6 bases). V gave up 5 bases and J gave up 3 bases, with 13 bases separating them. Germline-derived CDR1 and CDR2 are LNHNV and YYDKDF (reference sequence). The CDR3 runs to 15 residues. Written as DNA, the CDR3 is TGTGCCACCAGCGGGAGCGGAGGGGACACCGGGGAGCTGTTTTTT. It specifies CATSGSGGDTGELFF.

The chain employs TRBV5-1 and TRBJ2-7, with D possibly TRBD2 on 5 matching bases. Per germline, CDR1 SGHRS and CDR2 YFSETQ. Trimming took off 4 bases at V and 1 base at J, with 15 bases between the two ends. The CDR3 spans 15 residues. The CDR3 sequence: CASSPVGSKSYEQYF. The CDR3 region has the DNA TGCGCCAGCAGCCCCGTAGGGAGTAAGTCCTACGAGCAGTACTTC.

In this sample, this clone turned up a few times. This rearrangement joins TRBV5-1 to TRBJ1-1, with D hard to call. Germline assignment: CDR1 SGHRS and CDR2 YFSETQ. This CDR3 has 11 amino acids. V lost 6 bases, J lost 2 bases, and 5 bases lay in between. CDR3 loop: CASKINTEAFF. In DNA, the CDR3 is TGCGCCAGCAAAATAAACACTGAAGCTTTCTTT. The full variable domain, in which reference TRBV5-1 and TRBJ1-1 provide the parts outside the CDR3, is KAGVTQTPRYLIKTRGQQVTLSCSPISGHRSVSWYQQTPGQGLQFLFEYFSETQRNKGNFPGRFSGRQFSNSRSEMNVSTLELGDSALYLCASKINTEAFFGQGTRLTVV.

The chain combines TRBV5-4 with TRBJ1-1; 9 nucleotides match TRBD1. From germline, CDR1 is SGHNT and CDR2 YYREEE (reference sequence). The V gene end was trimmed by 5 bases and the J gene end by 4 bases; junction bases not matched to a gene: 6. CDR3 length equals 14 residues. The CDR3 DNA sequence: TGTGCCAGCAGAAAACAGGGGGCTTTCACTGAAGCTTTCTTT. This gives the protein CASRKQGAFTEAFF.

V gene TRBV6-1 combines with J gene TRBJ2-7; D is perhaps TRBD2 (5 bases). This CDR3 region has 13 residues. Germline values: CDR1 MNHNS, CDR2 SASEGT. Trimming pared 8 bases from V and 2 bases from J, leaving 13 bases between. The CDR3 nucleotides are TGTGCCAGCGGCGCAGCGGCCACCTACGAGCAGTACTTC. Protein product: CASGAAATYEQYF.

As to this clone: Germline and junction disagree at one end, which may indicate a read error. The rearrangement joins TRBV6-1 to TRBJ1-2, with 10 bases identical to TRBD1. This CDR3 region has 13 residues. The V gene's germline CDR1 is MNHNS and CDR2 SASEGT. DNA for the CDR3: TGTACCAGCAGGGACAGGGGAGGCGAGAGCTACACCTTC. This encodes CTSRDRGGESYTF.

The rearrangement uses TRBV30 and TRBJ1-2; the D is unclear. CDR1 GTSNPN and CDR2 SVGIG come from the germline V gene (reference sequence). The V and J ends lost 5 bases and 3 bases respectively, with 10 bases between them. The CDR3 contains 12 residues. This CDR3 reads CAWVLSDYGYTF. Here the CDR3 DNA reads TGTGCCTGGGTGCTTTCGGACTATGGCTACACCTTC.

V usage is TRBV6-6 and J usage is TRBJ2-7; tentative D call: TRBD2 (6 bases). With 7 bases removed from V and 8 bases from J, the gap between germline ends came to 21 bases. This CDR3 is built from 14 residues. Germline CDR1 reads MNHNY; CDR2 reads SVGAGI (reference sequence). In DNA, the CDR3 is TGTGCCAGCATTCGATCGGAGGGACTGCCCCAGCAGTACTTC. This translates into CASIRSEGLPQQYF.

This chain joins TRBV6-5 and TRBJ2-2; D is uncertain. Germline lookup yields CDR1 MNHEY and CDR2 SVGAGI. The CDR3 totals 15 residues. Trimming took 0 bases from V and 5 from J, leaving 10 bases between them. The CDR3 coding sequence is TGTGCCAGCAGTTACTCGATTCGTGGAACCGGGGAGCTGTTTTTT. The encoded protein is CASSYSIRGTGELFF.

The CDR3 DNA reads TGTGCCAGCAGCCATAGTGCTAGCACAGATACGCAGTATTTT. It codes for CASSHSASTDTQYF. The chain has TRBV6-5 and TRBJ2-3; no definite D call. The CDR3 is 14 residues long. Germline values: CDR1 MNHEY, CDR2 SVGAGI. V was clipped by 6 bases and J by 0 bases, with 10 bases between them.

The chain uses TRBV15 and TRBJ1-2; TRBD1 agrees at 9 bases. V lost 5 bases to trimming and J lost 0 bases; unmatched junction nucleotides: 4. The CDR3 covers 15 residues. Per the germline V gene, CDR1 is LNHNV and CDR2 is YYDKDF (reference sequence). The CDR3 DNA sequence: TGTGCCACCAGCCCCCGGGACAGGGCTAACTATGGCTACACCTTC. The encoded protein is CATSPRDRANYGYTF.

The V gene is TRBV19, the J gene TRBJ2-1, with a tentative D call TRBD1 (5 bases). From germline, CDR1 is LNHDA and CDR2 SQIVND (reference sequence). The germline V and J ends were trimmed by 1 base and 2 bases, with 9 bases remaining between them. This CDR3 contains 15 residues. The CDR3 bases are TGTGCCAGTAGTATAGTTAGGGGCCCCTACAATGAGCAGTTCTTC. Its protein is CASSIVRGPYNEQFF. The full variable domain, completed using reference TRBV19 and TRBJ2-1, is DGGITQSPKYLFRKEGQNVTLSCEQNLNHDAMYWYRQDPGQGLRLIYYSQIVNDFQKGDIAEGYSVSREKKESFPLTVTSAQKNPTAFYLCASSIVRGPYNEQFFGPGTRLTVL.

The rearrangement links TRBV6-1 to TRBJ1-3; D unresolved. The length of the CDR3 is 15 residues. The germline V gene encodes CDR1 MNHNS and CDR2 SASEGT. Trimming removed 8 bases from V and 0 bases from J, with 14 bases in between. CDR3 in amino acids: CASVTLASSGNTIYF. CDR3 coding DNA: TGTGCCAGCGTTACCCTGGCGAGCTCTGGAAACACCATATATTTT.

The V gene is TRBV30, the J gene TRBJ2-6; D is unclear. CDR1 GTSNPN and CDR2 SVGIG come from the germline V gene (reference sequence). This CDR3 region has 16 residues. Trimming took 0 bases from V and 0 from J, leaving 9 bases between them. CDR3 coding DNA: TGTGCCTGGAGTGTATTGAGCCTCTCTGGGGCCAACGTCCTGACTTTC. Translation: CAWSVLSLSGANVLTF.

In nucleotides, the CDR3 is TGTGCCAGCACCAAACAGGGCTATGGCTACACCTTC. Encoded protein: CASTKQGYGYTF. V gene TRBV28 combines with J gene TRBJ1-2; maybe TRBD1 (6 bases). The CDR3 contains 12 residues. V was shortened by 7 bases and J by 4 bases, with 10 bases between the two germline ends. The germline V gene has CDR1 MDHEN and CDR2 SYDVKM.

The V call is TRBV11-2, the J call TRBJ2-7; no reliable D call. This CDR3 has 11 residues. Looked up from germline, CDR1 is SGHAT and CDR2 is FQNNGV. Trimming pared 8 bases from V and 3 bases from J, leaving 8 bases between. The CDR3 reads CASGSSYEQYF. CDR3 coding DNA: TGTGCCAGCGGCTCGAGCTACGAGCAGTACTTC.

The chain recombines TRBV18 with TRBJ1-2; D may be TRBD1 (5 bases). The ends were cut back, 0 bases at V and 2 bases at J, with 10 bases in the middle. CDR1 is KGHSH, CDR2 LQKENI, per germline. The CDR3 is 15 amino acids. CDR3 region: CASSPPLQGNYGYTF. CDR3 nucleotide sequence: TGTGCCAGCTCACCACCCCTCCAGGGAAACTATGGCTACACCTTC.

The V gene is TRBV7-3, the J gene TRBJ2-1, with D unclear. The CDR3 is 13 residues long. Trimming pared 5 bases from V and 9 bases from J, leaving 14 bases between. From germline, CDR1 is SGHTA and CDR2 FQGTGA. The CDR3 coding sequence is TGTGCCAGCAGCCCTGGGCCCCCCGGTGAGCAGTTCTTC. It translates to CASSPGPPGEQFF.

A single count supports this clone. The chain uses TRBV11-2 and TRBJ1-3; D perhaps matches TRBD1 (6 bases). Trimming pared 0 bases from V and 4 bases from J, leaving 13 bases between. The CDR3 is made up of 16 amino acids. Germline lookup yields CDR1 SGHAT and CDR2 FQNNGV. The CDR3 bases are TGTGCCAGCAGCTTAGATCGTGGGGGGCTCGGAAACACCATATATTTT. This encodes CASSLDRGGLGNTIYF.

The genes are TRBV11-3 and TRBJ2-3, with D perhaps TRBD1 (5 bases). Trimming left V 2 bases short and J 3 bases short, with 12 bases between. Looked up from germline, CDR1 is SGHNT and CDR2 is YENEEA. The CDR3 extends over 15 amino acids. In DNA, the CDR3 is TGTGCCAGCAGCTTATCAGGGTTAAGTACAGATACGCAGTATTTT. This gives the protein CASSLSGLSTDTQYF.

This clone was found a few times. V and J are TRBV7-2 and TRBJ1-5; D not certain. This CDR3 region has 14 residues. The germline V gene has CDR1 SGHTA and CDR2 FQGNSA. Trimming removed 2 bases at V and 0 bases at J, with 5 bases between. The CDR3 is CASSLKSSNQPQHF. CDR3 nucleotide sequence: TGTGCCAGCAGCTTAAAGAGTAGCAATCAGCCCCAGCATTTT.

V usage is TRBV30 and J usage is TRBJ1-3; D remains ambiguous. Looked up from germline, CDR1 is GTSNPN and CDR2 is SVGIG (reference sequence). The CDR3 loop spans 12 amino acids. V was clipped by 0 bases and J by 8 bases, with 8 bases between them. For the CDR3, the DNA is TGTGCCTGGAGTGTAGGGTTGGACACCATATATTTT. Residues: CAWSVGLDTIYF.

The V and J genes are TRBV30 and TRBJ1-2, with a weak D call TRBD1 (5 bases). Trimming removed 0 bases at V and 4 bases at J, with 21 bases between. The CDR3 runs 17 residues. The germline CDR1 and CDR2 sequences are GTSNPN and SVGIG (reference sequence). Written as DNA, the CDR3 is TGTGCCTGGAGTGTACGGGGGGACCGCTCGATCACCTATGGCTACACCTTC. As protein: CAWSVRGDRSITYGYTF. The full variable domain, with the rest looked up from reference TRBV30 and TRBJ1-2, is SQTIHQWPATLVQPVGSPLSLECTVEGTSNPNLYWYRQAAGRGLQLLFYSVGIGQISSEVPQNLSASRPQDRQFILSSKKLLLSDSGFYLCAWSVRGDRSITYGYTFGSGTRLTVV.

The rearrangement uses TRBV30 and TRBJ1-5, with D uncertain. Trimming removed 0 bases at V and 4 bases at J, with 4 bases between. The CDR3 consists of 12 residues. Germline V gene data show CDR1 as GTSNPN and CDR2 as SVGIG (reference sequence). The CDR3 protein is CAWSVGNQPQHF. The CDR3 region has the DNA TGTGCCTGGAGTGTTGGGAATCAGCCCCAGCATTTT.

The chain couples TRBV15 to TRBJ1-5; no definite D call. This CDR3 comprises 14 residues. The germline V and J ends were trimmed by 4 bases and 5 bases, with 12 bases remaining between them. Germline V gene data show CDR1 as LNHNV and CDR2 as YYDKDF (reference sequence). The CDR3 DNA is TGTGCCACCAGCATTATTGAGATCGATCAGCCCCAGCATTTT. This sequence encodes CATSIIEIDQPQHF.

The V call is TRBV5-4, the J call TRBJ2-3; 7 bases are shared with TRBD1. Unmatched junction bases numbered 11, after V lost 4 bases and J lost 3 bases. This CDR3 has 16 amino acids. Germline CDR1 and CDR2: SGHNT and YYREEE (reference sequence). As DNA, the CDR3 is TGTGCCAGCAGCCCGAAGACAGGGTATGGGACAGATACGCAGTATTTT. Translation: CASSPKTGYGTDTQYF.

The rearrangement links TRBV27 to TRBJ2-2; the match to TRBD2 covers 8 bases. The germline CDR1 and CDR2 sequences are MNHEY and SMNVEV (reference sequence). The CDR3 sequence is 16 residues long. V lost 2 bases to trimming and J lost 4 bases; unmatched junction nucleotides: 6. The DNA for the CDR3 is TGTGCCAGCAGTTTAAGGGCCGGGAGGGTCACCGGGGAGCTGTTTTTT. Translating gives CASSLRAGRVTGELFF.

In this sample, this clone turned up once. The J gene is TRBJ2-7, the V gene TRBV28; 8 bases align to TRBD1. This CDR3 is built from 16 residues. CDR1 is MDHEN, CDR2 SYDVKM, per germline. J lost 0 bases, V lost 7 bases, and 11 bases had no gene match. CDR3 loop: CASTALRDRSSYEQYF. The CDR3 nucleotides read TGTGCCAGCACCGCCCTTCGGGACAGGAGCTCCTACGAGCAGTACTTC.

This clone was counted once. The chain links TRBV29-1 to TRBJ2-2; D remains ambiguous. This CDR3 has 11 residues. V was clipped by 8 bases and J by 4 bases, with 8 bases between them. The germline gives CDR1 SQVTM, CDR2 ANQGSEA. DNA for the CDR3: TGCAGCTTCACAATCACCGGGGAGCTGTTTTTT. This gives the protein CSFTITGELFF.